This is a list of T cell receptor beta chains from one sample in a study of Ad26.COV2.S vaccination and SARS-CoV-2 variants. Sequencing used immunoSEQ multiplex PCR; TCRdb keeps in-frame clones, though not all of them. The sample includes nearly 400,000 clones, approximately 91% of them seen just once. The sample was peripheral blood, taken in a trial of Ad26.COV2.S vaccine versus placebo. These receptors originate from a person between 18 and 59 years old who received the Ad26.COV2.S COVID-19 vaccine or a placebo. Both conserved end residues are part of each CDR3. The D gene is left open where the match is weak. Size tells how often a clone was seen (once, few, many) or the class of an expanded clone, and some rows leave it out.

d_call | j_call | v_call | clone_size | cdr3_length | cdr3_aa | cdr3_nt
NA | TRBJ2-7 | TRBV28 | NA | 12 | CATDSTSYEQYF | TGTGCCACCGACAGTACCTCCTACGAGCAGTACTTC
TRBD2 | TRBJ2-1 | TRBV4-1 | NA | 21 | CASSQRLAGALTTKLYNEQFF | TGCGCCAGCAGCCAACGCCTAGCGGGAGCTCTAACAACAAAATTATACAATGAGCAGTTCTTC
TRBD1 | TRBJ2-4 | TRBV28 | NA | 18 | CASSPGQGRGRAKNIQYF | TGTGCCAGCAGTCCGGGACAGGGAAGAGGCCGAGCCAAAAACATTCAGTACTTC
TRBD1 | TRBJ2-7 | TRBV6-5 | NA | 16 | CASSYSGQGAVYEQYF | TGTGCCAGCAGTTACAGCGGACAGGGGGCCGTTTACGAGCAGTACTTC
TRBD2 | TRBJ2-4 | TRBV25-1 | NA | 15 | CASSGRLAGEDIQYF | TGTGCCAGCAGTGGCCGACTAGCGGGAGAGGACATTCAGTACTTC
NA | TRBJ1-1 | TRBV10-3 | NA | 13 | CAISEKGDTEAFF | TGTGCCATCAGTGAAAAGGGGGACACTGAAGCTTTCTTT
NA | TRBJ2-3 | TRBV11-3 | NA | 12 | CASRGSTDTQYF | TGTGCCAGCAGAGGGAGCACAGATACGCAGTATTTT
TRBD1 | TRBJ1-2 | TRBV6-5 | NA | 13 | CASSSDRAYGYTF | TGTGCCAGCAGTTCCGACAGGGCATATGGCTACACCTTC
TRBD1 | TRBJ2-1 | TRBV4-2 | NA | 15 | CASSLRQGSYNEQFF | TGTGCCAGCAGCCTGCGACAGGGCTCCTACAATGAGCAGTTCTTC
TRBD2 | TRBJ2-1 | TRBV9 | NA | 15 | CASSATSGNYNEQFF | TGTGCCAGCAGCGCAACTAGCGGGAATTACAATGAGCAGTTCTTC
NA | TRBJ2-2 | TRBV4-2 | NA | 16 | CASSPEGQQNTGELFF | TGTGCCAGCAGCCCGGAGGGACAGCAGAACACCGGGGAGCTGTTTTTT
NA | TRBJ1-5 | TRBV6-6 | few | 15 | CASSYGVGGNQPQHF | TGTGCCAGCAGTTACGGGGTAGGGGGCAATCAGCCCCAGCATTTT
TRBD2 | TRBJ2-1 | TRBV3-1/TRBV3-2 | once | 16 | CASSQEGTSGRASQFF | TGTGCCAGCAGCCAAGAAGGGACTAGCGGGAGGGCCTCGCAGTTCTTC
NA | TRBJ2-7 | TRBV28 | NA | 12 | CASSLQGNEQYF | TGTGCCAGCAGTTTACAGGGCAACGAGCAGTACTTC
NA | TRBJ2-3 | TRBV27 | NA | 13 | CASSLRLGDTQYF | TGTGCCAGCAGTTTACGGCTCGGAGATACGCAGTATTTT
TRBD1 | TRBJ2-1 | TRBV6-5 | NA | 14 | CASSRDRVFNEQFF | TGTGCCAGCAGCCGGGACAGGGTGTTCAATGAGCAGTTCTTC
TRBD2 | TRBJ2-4 | TRBV30 | NA | 14 | CAWSVGGAKNIQYF | TGTGCCTGGAGTGTGGGGGGGGCCAAAAACATTCAGTACTTC
TRBD1 | TRBJ1-5 | TRBV19 | few | 13 | CASRTGGGQPQHF | TGTGCCAGTAGGACAGGGGGAGGTCAGCCCCAGCATTTT
NA | TRBJ2-3 | TRBV5-4 | NA | 13 | CASSRPETDTQYF | TGTGCCAGCAGTCGTCCGGAGACAGATACGCAGTATTTT
TRBD2 | TRBJ2-7 | TRBV28 | NA | 13 | CASTTSGAYEQYF | TGTGCCAGCACGACTAGCGGAGCCTACGAGCAGTACTTC
NA | TRBJ1-5 | TRBV28 | NA | 14 | CASSPPYSNQPQHF | TGTGCCAGCAGTCCCCCATATAGCAATCAGCCCCAGCATTTT
NA | TRBJ2-2 | TRBV9 | NA | 14 | CASSVFRGTGELFF | TGTGCCAGCAGCGTATTTCGGGGAACCGGGGAGCTGTTTTTT
TRBD1 | TRBJ2-7 | TRBV27 | NA | 17 | CASSFRGLTGSSYEQYF | TGTGCCAGCAGTTTTCGGGGTTTGACAGGGAGCTCCTACGAGCAGTACTTC
NA | TRBJ1-5 | TRBV7-9 | NA | 12 | CASSDDNQPQHF | TGTGCCAGCAGTGACGACAATCAGCCCCAGCATTTT
NA | TRBJ1-5 | TRBV29-1 | NA | 14 | CSVDLREGRQPQHF | TGCAGCGTTGATCTCCGGGAGGGGCGTCAGCCCCAGCATTTT
TRBD1 | TRBJ1-1 | TRBV28 | NA | 17 | CASSPWGTGLMNTEAFF | TGTGCCAGCAGCCCCTGGGGGACAGGGCTAATGAACACTGAAGCTTTCTTT